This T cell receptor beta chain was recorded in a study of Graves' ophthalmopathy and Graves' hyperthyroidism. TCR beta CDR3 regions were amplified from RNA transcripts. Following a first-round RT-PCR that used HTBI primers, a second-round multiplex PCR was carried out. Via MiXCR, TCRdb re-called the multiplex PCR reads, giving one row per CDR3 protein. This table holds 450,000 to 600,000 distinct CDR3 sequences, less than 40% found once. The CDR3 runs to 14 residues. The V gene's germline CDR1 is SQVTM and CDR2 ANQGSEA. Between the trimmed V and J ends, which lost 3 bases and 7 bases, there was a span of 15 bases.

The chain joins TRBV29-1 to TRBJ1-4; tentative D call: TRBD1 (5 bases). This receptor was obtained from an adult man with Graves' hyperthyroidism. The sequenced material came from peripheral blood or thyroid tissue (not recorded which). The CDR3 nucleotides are TGCAGCGTTGACGGATTGGGGCGCGGTGAAAAACTGTTTTTT. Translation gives CSVDGLGRGEKLFF.